This T cell receptor (beta chain) was captured in a study of shared clonotypes between healthy human individuals. This table comes from immunoSEQ multiplex PCR, and its TCRdb copy is limited to in-frame clones, with some not included. The data contain roughly 500,000 clones, approximately 79% of them singletons. V was cut by 6 bases and J by 4 bases, with 10 bases left in between. The CDR3 contains 13 residues. The germline CDR1 and CDR2 sequences are MDHEN and SYDVKM. The sequenced material came from PBMCs. This chain joins TRBV28 and TRBJ2-1, with D perhaps matching TRBD2 (6 bases). The receptor's source is a woman between 35 and 50 years old in good health. Some clones in this sample may be carry-over from other donors' samples. The DNA of the CDR3 is TGTGCCAGCAGCCTGGACTATTACAATGAGCAGTTCTTC. It is translated as CASSLDYYNEQFF.